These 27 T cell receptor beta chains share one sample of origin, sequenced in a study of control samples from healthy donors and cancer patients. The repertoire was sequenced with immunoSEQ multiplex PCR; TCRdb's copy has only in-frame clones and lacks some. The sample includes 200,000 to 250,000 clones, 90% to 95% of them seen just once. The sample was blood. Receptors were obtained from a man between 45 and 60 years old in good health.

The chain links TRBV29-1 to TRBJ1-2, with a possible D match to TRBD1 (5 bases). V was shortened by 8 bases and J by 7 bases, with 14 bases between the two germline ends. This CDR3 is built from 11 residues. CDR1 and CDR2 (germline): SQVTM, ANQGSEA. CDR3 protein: CSLGEGPGYTF. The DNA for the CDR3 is TGCAGCTTGGGGGAGGGTCCTGGCTACACCTTC.

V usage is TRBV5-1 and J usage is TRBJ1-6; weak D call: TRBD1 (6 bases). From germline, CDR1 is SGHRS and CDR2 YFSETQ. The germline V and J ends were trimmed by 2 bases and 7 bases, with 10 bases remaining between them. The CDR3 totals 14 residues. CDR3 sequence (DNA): TGCGCCAGCAGCTTAGGGGGGGCCAATTCACCCCTCCACTTT. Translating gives CASSLGGANSPLHF.

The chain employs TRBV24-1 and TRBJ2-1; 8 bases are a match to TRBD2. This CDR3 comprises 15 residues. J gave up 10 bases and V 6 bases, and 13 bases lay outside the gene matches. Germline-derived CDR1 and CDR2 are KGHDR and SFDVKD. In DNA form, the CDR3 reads TGTGCCACCAGTACAGTTGAGAATAAGCGGGGGGAGCAGTTCTTC. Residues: CATSTVENKRGEQFF.

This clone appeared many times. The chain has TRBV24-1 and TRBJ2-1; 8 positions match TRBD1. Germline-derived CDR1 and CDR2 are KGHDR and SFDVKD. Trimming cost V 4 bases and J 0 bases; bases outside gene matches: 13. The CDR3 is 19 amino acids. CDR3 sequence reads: CATSDPFIWTGSSYNEQFF. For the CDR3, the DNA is TGTGCCACCAGTGACCCCTTCATATGGACAGGGAGCTCCTACAATGAGCAGTTCTTC.

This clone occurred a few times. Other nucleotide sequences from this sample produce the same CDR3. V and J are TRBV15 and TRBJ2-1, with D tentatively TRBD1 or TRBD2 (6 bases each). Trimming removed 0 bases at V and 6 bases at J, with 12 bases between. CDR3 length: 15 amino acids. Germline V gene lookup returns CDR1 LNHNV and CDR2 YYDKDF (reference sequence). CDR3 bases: TGTGCCACCAGCAGAGACTTGGAGGGGGGCAATGAGCAGTTCTTC. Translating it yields CATSRDLEGGNEQFF.

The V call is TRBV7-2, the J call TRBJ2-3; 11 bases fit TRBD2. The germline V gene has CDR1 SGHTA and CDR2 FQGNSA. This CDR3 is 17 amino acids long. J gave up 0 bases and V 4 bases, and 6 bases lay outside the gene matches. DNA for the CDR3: TGTGCCAGCAGCTCCTACGGGACTAGCGGTAGCACAGATACGCAGTATTTT. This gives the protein CASSSYGTSGSTDTQYF.

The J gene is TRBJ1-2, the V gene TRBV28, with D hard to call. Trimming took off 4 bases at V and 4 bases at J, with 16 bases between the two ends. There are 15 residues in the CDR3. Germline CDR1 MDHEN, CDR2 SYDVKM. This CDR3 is CASSSPREGTYGYTF. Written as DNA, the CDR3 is TGTGCCAGCAGTTCGCCTCGGGAGGGTACCTATGGCTACACCTTC.

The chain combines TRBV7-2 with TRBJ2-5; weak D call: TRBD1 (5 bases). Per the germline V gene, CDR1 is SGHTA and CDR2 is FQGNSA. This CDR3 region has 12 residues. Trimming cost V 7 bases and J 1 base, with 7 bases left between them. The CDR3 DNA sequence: TGTGCCAGCACCAGGGTCCAAGAGACCCAGTACTTC. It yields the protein CASTRVQETQYF.

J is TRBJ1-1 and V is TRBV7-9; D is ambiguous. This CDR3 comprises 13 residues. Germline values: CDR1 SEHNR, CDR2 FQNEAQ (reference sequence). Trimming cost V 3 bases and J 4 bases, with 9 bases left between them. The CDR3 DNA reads TGTGCCAGCAGCTTCGTCCCGAGCACTGAAGCTTTCTTT. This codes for CASSFVPSTEAFF.

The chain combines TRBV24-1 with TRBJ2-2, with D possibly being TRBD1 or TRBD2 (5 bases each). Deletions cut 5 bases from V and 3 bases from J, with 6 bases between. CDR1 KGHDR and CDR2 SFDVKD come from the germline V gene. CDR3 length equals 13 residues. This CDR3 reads CATSGGYTGELFF. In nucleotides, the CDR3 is TGTGCCACCAGTGGGGGGTACACCGGGGAGCTGTTTTTT.

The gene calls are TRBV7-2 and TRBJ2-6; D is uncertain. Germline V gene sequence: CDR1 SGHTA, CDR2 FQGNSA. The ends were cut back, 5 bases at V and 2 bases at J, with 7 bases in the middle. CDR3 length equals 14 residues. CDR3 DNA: TGTGCCAGCAGCCAAGCTACTGGGGCCAACGTCCTGACTTTC. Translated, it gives CASSQATGANVLTF.

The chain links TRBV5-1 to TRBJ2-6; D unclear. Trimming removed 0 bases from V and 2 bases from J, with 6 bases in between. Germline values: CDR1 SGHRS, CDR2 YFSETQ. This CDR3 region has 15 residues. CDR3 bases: TGCGCCAGCAGCTTGGTGGGGACTGGGGCCAACGTCCTGACTTTC. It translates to CASSLVGTGANVLTF.

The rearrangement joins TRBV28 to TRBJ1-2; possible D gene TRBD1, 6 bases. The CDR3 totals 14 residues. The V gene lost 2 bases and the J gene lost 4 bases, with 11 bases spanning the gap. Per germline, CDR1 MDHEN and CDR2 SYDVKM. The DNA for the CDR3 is TGTGCCAGCAGTTTACAGGGGCTTAGCTATGGCTACACCTTC. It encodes CASSLQGLSYGYTF.

In DNA form, the CDR3 reads TGCGCCAGCAGCTTGGGTCAGGCGAGCACAGATACGCAGTATTTT. Its translation: CASSLGQASTDTQYF. The chain links TRBV5-1 to TRBJ2-3, with D hard to call. This CDR3 region has 15 residues. From germline, CDR1 is SGHRS and CDR2 YFSETQ. V was clipped by 0 bases and J by 0 bases, with 8 bases between them.

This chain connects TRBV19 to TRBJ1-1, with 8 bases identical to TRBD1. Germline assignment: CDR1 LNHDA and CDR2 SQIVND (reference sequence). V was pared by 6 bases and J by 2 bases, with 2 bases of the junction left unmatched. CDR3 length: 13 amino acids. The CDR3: CASRQGVNTEAFF. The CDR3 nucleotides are TGTGCCAGTAGACAGGGGGTTAACACTGAAGCTTTCTTT.

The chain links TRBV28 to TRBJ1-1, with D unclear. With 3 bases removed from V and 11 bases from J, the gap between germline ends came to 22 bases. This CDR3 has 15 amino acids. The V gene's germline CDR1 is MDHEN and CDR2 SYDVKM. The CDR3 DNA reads TGTGCCAGCAGTTTGTTAGGACTTCGTGGATTTGGGGCTTTCTTT. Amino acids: CASSLLGLRGFGAFF.

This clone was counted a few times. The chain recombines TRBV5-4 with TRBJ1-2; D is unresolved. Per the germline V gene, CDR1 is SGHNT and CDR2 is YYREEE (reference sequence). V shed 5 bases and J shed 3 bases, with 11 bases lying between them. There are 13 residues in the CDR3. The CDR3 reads CASRFQWDYGYTF. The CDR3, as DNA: TGTGCCAGCAGGTTTCAGTGGGACTATGGCTACACCTTC.

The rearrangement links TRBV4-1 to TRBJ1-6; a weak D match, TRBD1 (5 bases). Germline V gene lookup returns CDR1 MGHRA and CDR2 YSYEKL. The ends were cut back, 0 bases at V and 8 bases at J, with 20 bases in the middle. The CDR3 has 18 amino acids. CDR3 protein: CASSQDRGGGRWDSPLHF. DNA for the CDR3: TGCGCCAGCAGCCAAGATAGGGGCGGGGGTCGGTGGGATTCACCCCTCCACTTT.

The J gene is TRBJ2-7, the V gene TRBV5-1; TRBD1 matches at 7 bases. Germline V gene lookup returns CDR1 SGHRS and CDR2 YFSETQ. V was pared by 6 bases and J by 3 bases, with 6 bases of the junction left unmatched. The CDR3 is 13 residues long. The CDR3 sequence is CASNEGASYEQYF. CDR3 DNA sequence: TGCGCCAGCAACGAGGGGGCGAGCTACGAGCAGTACTTC.

For the CDR3, the DNA is TGTGCCAGCAGTTTGAATGGTCGGGGGGCCCAAGAGACCCAGTACTTC. Protein: CASSLNGRGAQETQYF. The chain joins TRBV28 to TRBJ2-5; tentatively, D is TRBD2 (7 bases). The V end was cut by 3 bases, the J end by 1 base, with 15 bases between. The CDR3 covers 16 residues. Germline V gene lookup returns CDR1 MDHEN and CDR2 SYDVKM.

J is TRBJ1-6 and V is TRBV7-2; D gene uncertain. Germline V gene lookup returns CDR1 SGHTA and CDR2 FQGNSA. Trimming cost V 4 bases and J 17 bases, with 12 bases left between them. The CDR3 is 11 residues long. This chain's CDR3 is CASSSSGIIHF. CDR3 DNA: TGTGCCAGCAGCTCTAGCGGCATAATCCACTTT.

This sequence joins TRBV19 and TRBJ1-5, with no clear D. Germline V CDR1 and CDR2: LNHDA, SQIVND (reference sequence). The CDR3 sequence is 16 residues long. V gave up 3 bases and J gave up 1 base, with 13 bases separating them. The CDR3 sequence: CASSIFKDRSNQPQHF. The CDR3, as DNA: TGTGCCAGTAGTATCTTCAAGGACCGAAGCAATCAGCCCCAGCATTTT.

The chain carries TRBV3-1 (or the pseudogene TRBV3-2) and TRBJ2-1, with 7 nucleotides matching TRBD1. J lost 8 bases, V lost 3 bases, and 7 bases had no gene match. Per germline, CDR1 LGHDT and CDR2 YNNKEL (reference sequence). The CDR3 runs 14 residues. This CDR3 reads CASSHRQGGYEQFF. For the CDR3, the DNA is TGTGCCAGCAGCCATAGACAGGGTGGCTATGAGCAGTTCTTC.

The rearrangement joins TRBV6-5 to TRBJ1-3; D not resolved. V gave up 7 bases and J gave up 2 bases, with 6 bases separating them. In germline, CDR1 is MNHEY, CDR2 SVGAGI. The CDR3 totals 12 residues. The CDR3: CASISPGNTIYF. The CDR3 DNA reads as TGTGCCAGCATATCTCCTGGAAACACCATATATTTT.

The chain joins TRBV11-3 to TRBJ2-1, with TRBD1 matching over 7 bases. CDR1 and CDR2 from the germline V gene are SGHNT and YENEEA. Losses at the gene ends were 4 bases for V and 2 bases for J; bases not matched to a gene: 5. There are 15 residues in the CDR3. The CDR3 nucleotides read TGTGCCAGCAGCTCTCGACAGGGAACCTACAATGAGCAGTTCTTC. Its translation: CASSSRQGTYNEQFF.

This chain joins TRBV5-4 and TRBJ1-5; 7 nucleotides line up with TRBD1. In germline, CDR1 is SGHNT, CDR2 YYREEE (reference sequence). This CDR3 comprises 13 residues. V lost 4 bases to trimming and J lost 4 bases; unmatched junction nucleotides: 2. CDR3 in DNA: TGTGCCAGCAGCCGGGACAGAAATCAGCCCCAGCATTTT. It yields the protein CASSRDRNQPQHF.

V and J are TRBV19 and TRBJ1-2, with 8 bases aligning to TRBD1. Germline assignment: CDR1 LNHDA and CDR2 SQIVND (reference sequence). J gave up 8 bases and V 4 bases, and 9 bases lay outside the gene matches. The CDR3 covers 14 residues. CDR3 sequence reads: CASSTPDRATGYTF. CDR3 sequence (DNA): TGTGCCAGTAGTACCCCGGACAGGGCGACAGGCTACACCTTC.